This TCR beta chain is drawn from a study of blood T cell repertoires in COVID-19. Germline V gene lookup returns CDR1 SGHAT and CDR2 FQNNGV. This CDR3 has 15 residues. With 5 bases clipped from V and 8 bases from J, the junction kept 12 bases outside the gene matches. Original methodology: The authors estimated nucleated cell counts from reference gene primer amplification. Sequencing used immunoSEQ multiplex PCR; TCRdb keeps in-frame clones, though not all of them. V and J calls plus clone size are reproduced from that table; the DNA served to infer D and trimming. The sample consists of 200,000 or so clones, 70% to 90% of them appearing once.

The origin of this receptor is a man aged 55 to 70 with acute or convalescent COVID-19. The V gene is TRBV11-2, the J gene TRBJ1-5, with 7 bases fitting TRBD1. What was sequenced was peripheral blood. This CDR3 is CASSAQQGRWEPQHF. The CDR3 nucleotides are TGTGCCAGCAGCGCCCAACAGGGGAGGTGGGAGCCCCAGCATTTT.